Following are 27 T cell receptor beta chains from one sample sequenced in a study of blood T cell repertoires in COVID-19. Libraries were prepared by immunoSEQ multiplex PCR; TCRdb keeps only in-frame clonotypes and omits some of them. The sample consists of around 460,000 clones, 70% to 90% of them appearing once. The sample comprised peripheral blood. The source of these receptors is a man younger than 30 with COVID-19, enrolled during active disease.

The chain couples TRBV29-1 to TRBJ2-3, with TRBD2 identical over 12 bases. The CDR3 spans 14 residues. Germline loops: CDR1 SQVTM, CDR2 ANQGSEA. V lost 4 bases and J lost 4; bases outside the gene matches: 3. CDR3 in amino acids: CSVAASGGADTQYF. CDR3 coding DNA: TGCAGCGTTGCGGCTAGCGGGGGGGCAGATACGCAGTATTTT.

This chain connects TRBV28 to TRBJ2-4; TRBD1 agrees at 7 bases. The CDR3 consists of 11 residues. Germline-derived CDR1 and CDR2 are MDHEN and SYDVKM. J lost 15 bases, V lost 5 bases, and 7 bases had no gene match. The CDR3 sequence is CASSAWGQPYF. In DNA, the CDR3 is TGTGCCAGCAGTGCCTGGGGACAGCCGTACTTC.

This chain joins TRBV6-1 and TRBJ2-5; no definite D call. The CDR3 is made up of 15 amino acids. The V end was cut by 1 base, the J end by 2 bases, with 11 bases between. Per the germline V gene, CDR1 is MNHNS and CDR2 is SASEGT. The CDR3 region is CASSEVLSAQETQYF. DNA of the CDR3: TGTGCCAGCAGTGAAGTCCTGAGCGCGCAAGAGACCCAGTACTTC.

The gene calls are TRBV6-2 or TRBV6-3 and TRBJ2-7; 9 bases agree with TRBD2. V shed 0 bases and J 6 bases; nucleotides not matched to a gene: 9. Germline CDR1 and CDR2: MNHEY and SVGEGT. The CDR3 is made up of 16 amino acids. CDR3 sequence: CASSYSIAGALSEQYF. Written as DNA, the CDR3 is TGTGCCAGCAGTTACTCGATAGCGGGAGCGTTATCCGAGCAGTACTTC.

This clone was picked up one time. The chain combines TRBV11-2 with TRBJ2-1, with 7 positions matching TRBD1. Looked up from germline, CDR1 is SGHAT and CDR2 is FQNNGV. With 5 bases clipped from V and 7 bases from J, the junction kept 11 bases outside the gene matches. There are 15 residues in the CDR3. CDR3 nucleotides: TGTGCCAGCAGCCCCTGGACAGGCGAACTGAATGAGCAGTTCTTC. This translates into CASSPWTGELNEQFF.

The CDR3 DNA reads TGTGCCAGCAGTGTGGCCAGAATCTACAATGAGCAGTTCTTC. Encoded protein: CASSVARIYNEQFF. The chain links TRBV2 to TRBJ2-1; D call uncertain. Germline CDR1 and CDR2: SNHLY and FYNNEI. The CDR3 spans 14 residues. V was cut by 4 bases and J by 3 bases, with 10 bases left in between.

DNA of the CDR3: TGTGCCTGGAGTTACCCCGGTGACAGAGCGATAAGTGGGACCCAGTACTTC. Encoded protein: CAWSYPGDRAISGTQYF. The rearrangement joins TRBV30 to TRBJ2-5; D perhaps matches TRBD1 (5 bases). Germline V gene lookup returns CDR1 GTSNPN and CDR2 SVGIG (reference sequence). The CDR3 contains 17 residues. V was pared by 2 bases and J by 7 bases, with 26 bases between.

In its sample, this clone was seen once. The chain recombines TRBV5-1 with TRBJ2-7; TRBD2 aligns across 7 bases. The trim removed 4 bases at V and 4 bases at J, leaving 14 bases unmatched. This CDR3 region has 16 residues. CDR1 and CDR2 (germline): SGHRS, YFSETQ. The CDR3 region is CASSGPIGEGNYEQYF. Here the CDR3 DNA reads TGCGCCAGCAGCGGCCCGATAGGGGAGGGAAATTACGAGCAGTACTTC. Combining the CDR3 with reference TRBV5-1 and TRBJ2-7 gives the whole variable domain KAGVTQTPRYLIKTRGQQVTLSCSPISGHRSVSWYQQTPGQGLQFLFEYFSETQRNKGNFPGRFSGRQFSNSRSEMNVSTLELGDSALYLCASSGPIGEGNYEQYFGPGTRLTVT.

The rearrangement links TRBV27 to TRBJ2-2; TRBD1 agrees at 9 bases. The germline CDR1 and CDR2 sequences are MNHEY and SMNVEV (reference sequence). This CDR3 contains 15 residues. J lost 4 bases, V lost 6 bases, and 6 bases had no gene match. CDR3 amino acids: CASRLTGGVTGELFF. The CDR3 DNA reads TGTGCCAGCAGACTGACAGGGGGGGTCACCGGGGAGCTGTTTTTT.

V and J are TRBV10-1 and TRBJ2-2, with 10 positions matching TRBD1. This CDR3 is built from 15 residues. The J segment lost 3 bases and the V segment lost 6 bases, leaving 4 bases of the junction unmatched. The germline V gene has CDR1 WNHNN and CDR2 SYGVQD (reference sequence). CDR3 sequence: CASRPDRGHTGELFF. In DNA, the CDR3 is TGCGCCAGCAGGCCCGACAGGGGGCACACCGGGGAGCTGTTTTTT.

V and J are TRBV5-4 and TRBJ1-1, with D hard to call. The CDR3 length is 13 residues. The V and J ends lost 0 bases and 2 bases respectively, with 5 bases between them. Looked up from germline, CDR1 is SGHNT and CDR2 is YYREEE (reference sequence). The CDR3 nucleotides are TGTGCCAGCAGCTTGGGCAGTAACACTGAAGCTTTCTTT. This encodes CASSLGSNTEAFF.

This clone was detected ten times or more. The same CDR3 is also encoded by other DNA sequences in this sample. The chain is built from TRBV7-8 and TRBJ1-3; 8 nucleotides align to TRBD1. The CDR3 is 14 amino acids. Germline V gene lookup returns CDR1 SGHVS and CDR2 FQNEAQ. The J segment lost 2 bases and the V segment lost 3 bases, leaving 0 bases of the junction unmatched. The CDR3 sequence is CASSLDRAGNTIYF. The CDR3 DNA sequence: TGTGCCAGCAGCTTGGACAGGGCTGGAAACACCATATATTTT.

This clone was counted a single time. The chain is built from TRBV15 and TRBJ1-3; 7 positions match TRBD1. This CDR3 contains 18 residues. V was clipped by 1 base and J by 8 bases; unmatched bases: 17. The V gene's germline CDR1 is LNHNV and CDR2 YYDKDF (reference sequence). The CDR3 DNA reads TGTGCCACCAGCAGAGGGTACCAAGGGGGCCATACGAAGGACACCATATATTTT. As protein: CATSRGYQGGHTKDTIYF.

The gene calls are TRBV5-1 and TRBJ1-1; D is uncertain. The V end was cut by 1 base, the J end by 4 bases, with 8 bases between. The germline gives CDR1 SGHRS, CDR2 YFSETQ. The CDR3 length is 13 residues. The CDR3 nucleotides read TGCGCCAGCAGCTTGCTGGGCTTCACTGAAGCTTTCTTT. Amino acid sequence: CASSLLGFTEAFF.

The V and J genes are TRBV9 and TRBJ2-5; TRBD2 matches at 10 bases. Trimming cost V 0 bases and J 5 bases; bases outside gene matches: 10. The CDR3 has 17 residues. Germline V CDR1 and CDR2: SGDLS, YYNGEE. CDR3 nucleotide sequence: TGTGCCAGCAGCGTAGCTCCTAGCGGGAGTGGGAGGGAGACCCAGTACTTC. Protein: CASSVAPSGSGRETQYF.

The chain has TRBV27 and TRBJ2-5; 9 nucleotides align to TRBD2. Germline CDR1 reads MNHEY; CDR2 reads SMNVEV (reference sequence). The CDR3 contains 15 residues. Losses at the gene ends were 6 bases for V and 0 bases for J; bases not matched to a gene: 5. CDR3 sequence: CASRRGLADQETQYF. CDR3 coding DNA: TGTGCCAGCAGACGGGGACTAGCCGACCAAGAGACCCAGTACTTC.

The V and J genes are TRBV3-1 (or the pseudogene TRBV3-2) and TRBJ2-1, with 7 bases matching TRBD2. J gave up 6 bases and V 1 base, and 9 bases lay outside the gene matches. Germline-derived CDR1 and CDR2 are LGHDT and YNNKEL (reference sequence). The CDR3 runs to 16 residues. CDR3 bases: TGTGCCAGCAGCCAAGTCCGAGTGGCGGGGGTCAATGAGCAGTTCTTC. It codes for CASSQVRVAGVNEQFF.

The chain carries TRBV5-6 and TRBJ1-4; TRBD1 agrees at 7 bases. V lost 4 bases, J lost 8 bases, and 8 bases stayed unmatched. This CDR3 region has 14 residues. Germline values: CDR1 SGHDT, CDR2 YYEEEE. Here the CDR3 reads CASSQTGIGEKLFF. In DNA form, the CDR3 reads TGTGCCAGCAGCCAGACAGGGATTGGGGAAAAACTGTTTTTT. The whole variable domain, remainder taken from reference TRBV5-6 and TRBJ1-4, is DAGVTQSPTHLIKTRGQQVTLRCSPKSGHDTVSWYQQALGQGPQFIFQYYEEEERQRGNFPDRFSGHQFPNYSSELNVNALLLGDSALYLCASSQTGIGEKLFFGSGTQLSVL.

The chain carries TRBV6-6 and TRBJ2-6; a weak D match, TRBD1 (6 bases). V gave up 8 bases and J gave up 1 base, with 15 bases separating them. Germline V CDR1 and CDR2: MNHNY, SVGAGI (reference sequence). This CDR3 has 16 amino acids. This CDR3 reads CASSAQGGSGANVLTF. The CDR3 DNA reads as TGTGCCAGCTCGGCACAGGGTGGTTCTGGGGCCAACGTCCTGACTTTC.

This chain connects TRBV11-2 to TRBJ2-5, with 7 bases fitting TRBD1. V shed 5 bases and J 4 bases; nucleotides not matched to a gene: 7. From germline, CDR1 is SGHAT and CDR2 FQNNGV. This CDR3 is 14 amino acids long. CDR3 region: CASSTRDSRETQYF. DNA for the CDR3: TGTGCCAGCAGCACCCGGGACAGTAGAGAGACCCAGTACTTC.

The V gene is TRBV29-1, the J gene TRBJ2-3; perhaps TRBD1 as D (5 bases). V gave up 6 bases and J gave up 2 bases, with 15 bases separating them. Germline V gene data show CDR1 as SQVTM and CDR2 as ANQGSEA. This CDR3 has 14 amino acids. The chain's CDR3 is CSVERSGATDTQYF. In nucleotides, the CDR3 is TGCAGCGTCGAACGCTCTGGGGCCACAGATACGCAGTATTTT.

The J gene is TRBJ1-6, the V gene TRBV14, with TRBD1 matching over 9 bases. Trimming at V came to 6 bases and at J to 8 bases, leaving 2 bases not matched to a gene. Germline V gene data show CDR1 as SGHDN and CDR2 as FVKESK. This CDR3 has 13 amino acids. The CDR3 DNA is TGTGCCAGCAGTAGGACAGGGGATTCACCCCTCCACTTT. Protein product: CASSRTGDSPLHF. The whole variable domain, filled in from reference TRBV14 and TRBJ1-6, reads EAGVTQFPSHSVIEKGQTVTLRCDPISGHDNLYWYRRVMGKEIKFLLHFVKESKQDESGMPNNRFLAERTGGTYSTLKVQPAELEDSGVYFCASSRTGDSPLHFGNGTRLTVT.

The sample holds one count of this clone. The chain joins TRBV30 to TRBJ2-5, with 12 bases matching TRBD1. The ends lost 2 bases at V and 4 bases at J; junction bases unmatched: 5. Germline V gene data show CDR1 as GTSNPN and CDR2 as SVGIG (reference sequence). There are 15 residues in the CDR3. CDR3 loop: CAWSPGDRGRETQYF. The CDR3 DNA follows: TGTGCCTGGAGTCCCGGGGACAGGGGGCGAGAGACCCAGTACTTC.

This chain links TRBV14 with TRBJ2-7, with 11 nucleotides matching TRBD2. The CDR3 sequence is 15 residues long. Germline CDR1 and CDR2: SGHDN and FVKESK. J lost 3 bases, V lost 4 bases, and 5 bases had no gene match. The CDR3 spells CASSRGLAVVYEQYF. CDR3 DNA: TGTGCCAGCAGCCGGGGACTAGCGGTGGTCTACGAGCAGTACTTC.

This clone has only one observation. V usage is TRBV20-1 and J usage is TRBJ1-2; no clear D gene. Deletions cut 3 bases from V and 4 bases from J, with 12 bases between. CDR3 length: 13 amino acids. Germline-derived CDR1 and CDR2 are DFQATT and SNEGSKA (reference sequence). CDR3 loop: CSASERLAYGYTF. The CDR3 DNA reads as TGCAGTGCTAGTGAGAGGCTCGCCTATGGCTACACCTTC.

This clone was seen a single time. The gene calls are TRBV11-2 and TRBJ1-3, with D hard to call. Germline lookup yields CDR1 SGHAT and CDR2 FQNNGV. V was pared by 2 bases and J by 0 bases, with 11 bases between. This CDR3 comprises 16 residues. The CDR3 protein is CASSLNPGRSGNTIYF. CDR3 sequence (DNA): TGTGCCAGCAGCTTAAACCCAGGCCGCTCTGGAAACACCATATATTTT.

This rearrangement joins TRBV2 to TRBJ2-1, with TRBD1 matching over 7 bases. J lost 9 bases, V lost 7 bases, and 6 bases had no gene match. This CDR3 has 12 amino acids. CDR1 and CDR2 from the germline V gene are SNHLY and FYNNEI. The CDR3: CASTPQGPEQFF. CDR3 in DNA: TGTGCCAGCACGCCACAGGGGCCTGAGCAGTTCTTC.